The sequence of this T cell receptor (beta chain) was determined in a study of human T cells and chemical hapten exposure. The wider study: It was small differences in pooled library volume that mainly caused per-sample TCR yields to vary.

Indicated time point: healthy volunteer bleed at 6 weeks. Extraction yielded total RNA from whole blood (unfractionated). This clonotype was seen ten or more times. The target antigen is unknown. The library gave individual cDNA molecules unique molecular identifiers. Authors' data handling: Samples had a median of around 88,000 TCRs, ranging about 23,224 to 700,000. MiXCR was run by TCRdb on the RACE reads, yielding one entry per CDR3 protein. These V and J calls are TCRdb output, not the study's own analysis. The repertoire holds approximately 59,000 distinct CDR3 sequences, with roughly 6.6% as singletons. Findings and limits, study-wide: No change in TCRs above 1 in 1000 frequency was produced by DPC sensitization.

Material: whole blood. The TCR sequence derives from a female donor in good health. Some clones in this sample may be carry-over from other donors' samples.

CDR3 sequence (DNA): TGTGCCAGCAGTTCCCCGGGCCTCACCTACGAGCAGTACTTC. Protein product: CASSSPGLTYEQYF. J is TRBJ2-7 and V is TRBV28; the D is unclear. This CDR3 comprises 14 residues. Trimming removed 4 bases from V and 2 bases from J, with 12 bases in between. Germline CDR1 is MDHEN and CDR2 is SYDVKM. The entire variable domain, with the rest obtained from reference TRBV28 and TRBJ2-7, is as follows: DVKVTQSSRYLVKRTGEKVFLECVQDMDHENMFWYRQDPGLGLRLIYFSYDVKMKEKGDIPEGYSVSREKKERFSLILESASTNQTSMYLCASSSPGLTYEQYFGPGTRLTVT.